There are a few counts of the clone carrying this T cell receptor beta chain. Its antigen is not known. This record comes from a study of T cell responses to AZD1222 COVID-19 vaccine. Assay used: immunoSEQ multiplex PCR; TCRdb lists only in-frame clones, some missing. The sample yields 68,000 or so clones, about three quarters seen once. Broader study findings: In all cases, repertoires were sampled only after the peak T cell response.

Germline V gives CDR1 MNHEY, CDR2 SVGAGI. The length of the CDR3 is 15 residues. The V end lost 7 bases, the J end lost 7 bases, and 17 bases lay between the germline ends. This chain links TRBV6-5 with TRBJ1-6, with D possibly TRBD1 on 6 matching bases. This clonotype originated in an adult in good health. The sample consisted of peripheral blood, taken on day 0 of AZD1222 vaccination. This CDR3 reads CASTRTQGINSPLHF. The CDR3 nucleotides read TGTGCCAGCACCAGAACACAGGGAATCAATTCACCCCTCCACTTT.